Sequencing of this TCR beta chain was carried out in a study of OX40 agonist ivuxolimab in advanced cancers. V shed 4 bases, J shed 7 bases, and the junction held 7 bases outside the gene matches. The CDR3 consists of 14 residues. Germline V lookup: CDR1 LNHNV, CDR2 YYDKDF (reference sequence). Sequenced by immunoSEQ multiplex PCR; TCRdb stores in-frame clones only, minus some. Here the sample spans about 93,000 clones, roughly 92% being singletons. The TCR was taken from an adult with an advanced solid tumor such as melanoma, head and neck, liver or kidney cancer. This chain links TRBV15 with TRBJ2-1, with TRBD2 identical over 7 bases. Sequencing used CD4+ or CD8+ T cells sorted from blood, obtained in a trial of the OX40 agonist ivuxolimab. The CDR3 here is CATSIRDYGNEQFF. Written as DNA, the CDR3 is TGTGCCACCAGCATAAGGGACTACGGGAATGAGCAGTTCTTC.